This T cell receptor beta chain emerged from a study of blood T cell repertoires in COVID-19. Whole-study context: Nucleic acid was either cDNA or gDNA, and it came from T cells, B-cell-depleted T cells, or PBMCs.

The CDR3 extends over 15 amino acids. V was trimmed by 2 bases and J by 2 bases, leaving 13 bases between them. The germline gives CDR1 ENHRY, CDR2 SYGVKD. In the original workflow: Estimates of nucleated cell counts were drawn from the amplification of reference gene primers. Produced via immunoSEQ multiplex PCR; TCRdb's table is partial and in-frame only. That table furnishes V, J and clone size, whereas the DNA furnished D and trimming. The sample records 200,000 to 300,000 clones, 84% being singletons. The TCR sequence derives from a man aged 50-60 years with acute or convalescent COVID-19. V usage is TRBV10-3 and J usage is TRBJ2-7; possibly TRBD1 for D (6 bases). What was sequenced was peripheral blood. The CDR3 coding sequence is TGTGCCATCAGTGAGGGGGGCTCCGGTCCCTACGAGCAGTACTTC. This gives the protein CAISEGGSGPYEQYF.